Described below is a single T cell receptor (beta chain) sequence and its context. The data stem from a study of technical replicates of blood from several donors. This CDR3 is 16 amino acids long. Method: immunoSEQ multiplex PCR; TCRdb's copy keeps in-frame clones and lacks some. The sample lists about 84,000 clones, 97% occurring once. This clonotype was sampled from a human donor in good health. The sample was T cells isolated from PBMCs. The chain uses TRBV12-2 and TRBJ2-7; the table's D gene call, TRBD2, was not cross checked with the DNA. TRBV12-2 is flagged as a pseudogene. The CDR3 DNA reads TGTGCAAGTCGCTTAGCGAGTTACGGGGGGACCTACGAGCAGTACTTC. Its protein product is CASRLASYGGTYEQYF.